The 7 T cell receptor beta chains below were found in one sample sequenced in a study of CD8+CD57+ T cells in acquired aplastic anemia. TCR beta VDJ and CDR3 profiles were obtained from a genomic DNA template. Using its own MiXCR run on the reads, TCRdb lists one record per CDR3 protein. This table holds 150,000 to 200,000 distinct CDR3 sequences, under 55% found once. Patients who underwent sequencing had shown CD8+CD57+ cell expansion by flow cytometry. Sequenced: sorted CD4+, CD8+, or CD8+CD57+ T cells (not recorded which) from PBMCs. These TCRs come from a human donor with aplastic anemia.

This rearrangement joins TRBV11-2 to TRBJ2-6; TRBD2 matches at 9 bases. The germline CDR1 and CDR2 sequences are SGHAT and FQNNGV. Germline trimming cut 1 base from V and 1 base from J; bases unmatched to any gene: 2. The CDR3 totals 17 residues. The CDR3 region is CASSLVAGGSGANVLTF. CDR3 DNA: TGTGCCAGCAGCTTAGTCGCGGGGGGGTCTGGGGCCAACGTCCTGACTTTC.

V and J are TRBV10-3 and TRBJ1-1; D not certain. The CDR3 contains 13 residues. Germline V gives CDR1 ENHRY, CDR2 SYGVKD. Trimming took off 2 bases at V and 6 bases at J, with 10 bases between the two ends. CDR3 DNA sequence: TGTGCCATCAGTGAGAGGGAGTCCGCTGAAGCTTTCTTT. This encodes CAISERESAEAFF.

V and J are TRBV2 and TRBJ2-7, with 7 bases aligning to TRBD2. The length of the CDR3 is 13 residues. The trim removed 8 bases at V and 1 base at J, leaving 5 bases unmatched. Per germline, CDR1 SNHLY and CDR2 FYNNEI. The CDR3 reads CASGREGSYEQYF. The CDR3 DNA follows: TGTGCCAGCGGGAGGGAGGGATCCTACGAGCAGTACTTC.

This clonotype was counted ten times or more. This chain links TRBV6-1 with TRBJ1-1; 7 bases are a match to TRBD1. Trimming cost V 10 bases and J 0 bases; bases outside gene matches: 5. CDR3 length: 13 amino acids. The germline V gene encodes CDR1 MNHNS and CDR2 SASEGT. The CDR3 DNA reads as TGTGCCACCACAGGGGTCCTGAACACTGAAGCTTTCTTT. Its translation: CATTGVLNTEAFF.

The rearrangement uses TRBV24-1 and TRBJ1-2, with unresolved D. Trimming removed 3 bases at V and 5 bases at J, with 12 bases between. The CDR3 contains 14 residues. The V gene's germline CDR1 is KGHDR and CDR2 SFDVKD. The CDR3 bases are TGTGCCACCAGTGATCGTCTCGGCGATTATGGCTACACCTTC. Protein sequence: CATSDRLGDYGYTF.

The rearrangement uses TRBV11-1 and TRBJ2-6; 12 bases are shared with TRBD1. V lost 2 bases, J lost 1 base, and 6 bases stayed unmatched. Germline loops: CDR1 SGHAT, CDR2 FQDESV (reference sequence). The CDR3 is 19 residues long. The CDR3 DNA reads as TGTGCCAGCAGCTTAACCGGGACAGGGGGCGCATCTGGGGCCAACGTCCTGACTTTC. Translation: CASSLTGTGGASGANVLTF. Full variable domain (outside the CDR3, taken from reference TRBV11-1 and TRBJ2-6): EAEVAQSPRYKITEKSQAVAFWCDPISGHATLYWYRQILGQGPELLVQFQDESVVDDSQLPKDRFSAERLKGVDSTLKIQPAELGDSAMYLCASSLTGTGGASGANVLTFGAGSRLTVL.

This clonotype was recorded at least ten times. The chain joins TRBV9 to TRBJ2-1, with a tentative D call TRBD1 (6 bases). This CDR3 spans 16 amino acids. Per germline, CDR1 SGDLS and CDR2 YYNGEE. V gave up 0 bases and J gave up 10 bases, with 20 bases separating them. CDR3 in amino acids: CASSVEQGPLYGEQFF. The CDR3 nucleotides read TGTGCCAGCAGCGTAGAACAGGGCCCCCTGTACGGGGAGCAGTTCTTC.